The source of this T cell receptor (beta chain) is a study of shared clonotypes between healthy human individuals (dated by TCRdb to the early 2020s). Regarding the study in general: The cohort comprised two women and a few men aged 18 to 49 years. For each donor, CD4 naive and CD4 memory were each given three plates, CD8 naive was given two plates, and CD8 memory was given one plate. Different laboratories and diverse techniques were used to prepare libraries and sequence TCR repertoires, to increase sequencing depth and limit assay-specific biases. To estimate repertoire size and how much clonotype sharing occurs between individuals, the study deeply sequenced the blood TCR repertoires of a handful of healthy adults. Each donor's leukapheresis produced roughly between about 0.8 and 10 billion PBMCs.

To note about this clone: The specificity of this receptor is unknown. No clone much larger than this one lies a single base away; base qualities are absent.

The donors were healthy, HIV-negative adults with no recently reported acute infections or vaccinations. All donors were Caucasian adults living in Nashville, Tennessee, USA. CD4+ T cells were enriched by magnetic negative selection; naive cells were then positively selected on CD45RA, and the negative fraction formed the memory subset. Blood was collected by leukapheresis, and PBMCs were isolated by Ficoll-Histopaque density gradient centrifugation and then cryopreserved in liquid nitrogen vapor phase. Purity and quantity of every magnetically sorted T cell population were checked by analytical flow cytometry. Genomic DNA was isolated from each sorted fraction and quantified by UV absorbance on a Nanodrop 2000c. TCR CDR3 regions were amplified from genomic DNA by multiplex PCR using the deep immunoSEQ assay. Genomic DNA extracted from each cell subset was distributed evenly over all wells of several immunoSEQ 96-well plates, and each plate served as one replicate. Each replicate PCR for sorted subsets received approximately 220 ng genomic DNA, equal to about 30,000 T cell genomes. Purified libraries were quantified with a Qubit 3.0 fluorometer, sized on a Bioanalyzer 2100, and re-quantified with the KAPA Library Quantification kit. A separate single-read 150-cycle Illumina NextSeq 550 flow cell was used to sequence each immunoSEQ 96-well plate. The authors' pipeline ran thus. Because only junctional sequences without quality scores were contained in the immunoSEQ output, filtering matching that applied to full-length reads could not be performed. Sequences were annotated with PyIR, a Python wrapper for IgBLAST v1.9, and V/J genes and CDR3 were assigned using IMGT germline references. Reads with weak V/J assignments (E-value above 1e-6), missing CDR3, stop codons, out-of-frame junctions, or ambiguous translated residues were removed. A V3J clonotype was defined by an identical inferred V gene, J gene, and CDR3 amino acid sequence. Percentage overlap between repertoires was calculated by dividing the number of shared unique clonotypes by the size of the smaller repertoire. RTK rarefaction, the Chao1 estimator, and Recon v2.1 estimates of unobserved clonotypes were used to assess repertoire richness. Generation probabilities for all TCRbeta clonotypes obtained by the gDNA method from a few donors were computed using OLGA. TCRdb re-hosts the immuneACCESS table, in-frame sequences only. Its copies lack some clones; in the studies checked, an unresolved V gene accounts for under half of them, and the cause for the rest is not known. The DNA was the basis for D and trimming; V, J and clone size are from that table. The sample table shows approximately 530,000 clones, and around 96% are seen once. Under 0.065% of the sample lies in the top ten.

The full study reports these points: Even with the large sequencing depth, rarefaction of the sorted-subset datasets indicated that sequencing was incomplete. The small number of donors limited the genetic and exposure-history diversity represented. When a few donors were compared, the shared fraction of clonotypes was around 5% for naive CD4, less than 4% for naive CD8, 2% to 2.5% for memory CD4, and 0.4% for memory CD8. Naive subsets generally had larger estimated clonotype richness than memory subsets did. Compared with non-shared clonotypes, clonotypes shared by all four sorted-subset donors had higher generation probabilities. Sampling was limited to blood, and TCR repertoires in tissue likely differ from TCR repertoires in blood. Pairwise subsampling led to the expectation that sequencing depth would affect the degree of clonotype sharing among donors.

This TCR was recovered from a woman aged 30 to 39 in good health. The sequencing input was naive CD4+ T cells sorted from blood. The sample's cell subset or site label, decoded: CD45RA+ positively selected.

The DNA reads as follows: TGCGCCAGCAGCTTCGGGGCTAGCGGGACGAGCACAGATACGCAGTATTTT. This yields the protein CASSFGASGTSTDTQYF. Recombination linked TRBV5-1 to TRBJ2-3, with 9 middle bases fitting TRBD2. CDR1 and CDR2, looked up from the germline V gene, are SGHRS and YFSETQ. V lost 2 bases and J lost 0 bases, and the count of bases not matched to a germline gene is 7. Including the terminal cysteine and phenylalanine, the CDR3 comprises 17 residues. Only the CDR3 part of the read is kept: 51 bases, read in frame from the first base. Joined to the reference TRBV5-1 and TRBJ2-3 proteins, this CDR3 gives the full variable domain: KAGVTQTPRYLIKTRGQQVTLSCSPISGHRSVSWYQQTPGQGLQFLFEYFSETQRNKGNFPGRFSGRQFSNSRSEMNVSTLELGDSALYLCASSFGASGTSTDTQYFGPGTRLTVL.